The clone carrying this T cell receptor beta chain was counted a few times. The data derive from a study of blood T cell repertoires in COVID-19. The germline V gene encodes CDR1 SGHTA and CDR2 FQGNSA. This CDR3 comprises 14 residues. Trimming pared 6 bases from V and 1 base from J, leaving 12 bases between. Under the authors' procedure: Amplified reference gene primers provided the basis for estimating nucleated cell counts. This table comes from immunoSEQ multiplex PCR, and its TCRdb copy is limited to in-frame clones, with some not included. The D gene and trimming were derived from the DNA, and the V and J assignments and clone size from that table. The sample has a few hundred thousand clones, more than 80% seen once.

Sequencing was performed on peripheral blood. The sequence came from a woman aged 25 to 45 with active or convalescent COVID-19. The J gene is TRBJ1-1, the V gene TRBV7-2; no definite D call. Here the CDR3 reads CASSPLLSNTEAFF. The CDR3 DNA follows: TGTGCCAGCAGTCCTTTACTTTCGAACACTGAAGCTTTCTTT. Full variable domain (outside the CDR3, taken from reference TRBV7-2 and TRBJ1-1): GAGVSQSPSNKVTEKGKDVELRCDPISGHTALYWYRQSLGQGLEFLIYFQGNSAPDKSGLPSDRFSAERTGGSVSTLTIQRTQQEDSAVYLCASSPLLSNTEAFFGQGTRLTVV.